The 25 T cell receptor beta chains reported below all come from one sample, sequenced in a study of CD8+ T cells in alopecia areata. RNA extraction and reverse transcription yielded cDNA as sequencing template. Repertoires were generated with immunoSEQ multiplex PCR, while TCRdb's copy carries only in-frame clones and drops some. The sample has approximately 200,000 clones, roughly three fifths seen once; the top ten hold over 0.55%. Treatment given: oral pan-JAK inhibitor, 5-10 mg twice daily. The sequencing here drew on CD4+ T cells sorted from blood, taken at week 4, from a patient treated with tofacitinib. These receptors originate from a human donor with alopecia areata.

This clone was found once. The chain combines TRBV6-5 with TRBJ1-2, with D uncertain. CDR1 and CDR2 from the germline V gene are MNHEY and SVGAGI. V was trimmed by 6 bases and J by 3 bases, leaving 11 bases between them. The CDR3 length is 13 residues. The CDR3 coding sequence is TGTGCCAGCAGGCCCGGACGGCACTATGGCTACACCTTC. Its protein is CASRPGRHYGYTF.

This clone was counted a few times. The genes are TRBV29-1 and TRBJ2-7; no clear D. This CDR3 comprises 10 residues. CDR1 is SQVTM, CDR2 ANQGSEA, per germline. V was cut by 6 bases and J by 6 bases, with 9 bases left in between. The DNA for the CDR3 is TGCAGCGTCCTGCGAAGCGAGCAGTACTTC. Residues: CSVLRSEQYF.

The V and J genes are TRBV2 and TRBJ2-5; D could derive from TRBD1 or TRBD2 (6 bases each). CDR3 size: 15 residues. Germline CDR1 and CDR2: SNHLY and FYNNEI. Trimming pared 8 bases from V and 1 base from J, leaving 17 bases between. The CDR3 is CASARTRGVQETQYF. As DNA, the CDR3 is TGTGCCAGCGCCCGAACTAGGGGGGTCCAAGAGACCCAGTACTTC.

This clone was picked up a small number of times. The rearrangement uses TRBV28 and TRBJ2-2, with unresolved D. Trimming left V 10 bases short and J 4 bases short, with 10 bases between. The length of the CDR3 is 12 residues. Germline CDR1 and CDR2: MDHEN and SYDVKM. The CDR3 coding sequence is TGTGCCACCTACGCCAGCACCGGGGAGCTGTTTTTT. Translation gives CATYASTGELFF.

The chain recombines TRBV7-9 with TRBJ1-2; 8 positions match TRBD1. The CDR3 sequence is 15 residues long. V gave up 5 bases and J gave up 8 bases; unmatched junction bases: 13. CDR1 and CDR2 (germline): SEHNR, FQNEAQ (reference sequence). CDR3: CASSIGFGQGGGYTF. Written as DNA, the CDR3 is TGTGCCAGCAGCATCGGATTCGGACAGGGCGGCGGCTACACCTTC.

The chain links TRBV30 to TRBJ2-7; D is unresolved. V lost 5 bases and J 2 bases, leaving 19 bases between the germline ends. The CDR3 consists of 15 residues. From germline, CDR1 is GTSNPN and CDR2 SVGIG (reference sequence). CDR3 sequence (DNA): TGTGCCTGGGGGTCCCCGGGCTATTCGACCTACGAGCAGTACTTC. It translates to CAWGSPGYSTYEQYF. The variable domain in full, with the rest retrieved from reference TRBV30 and TRBJ2-7, is SQTIHQWPATLVQPVGSPLSLECTVEGTSNPNLYWYRQAAGRGLQLLFYSVGIGQISSEVPQNLSASRPQDRQFILSSKKLLLSDSGFYLCAWGSPGYSTYEQYFGPGTRLTVT.

The chain recombines TRBV25-1 with TRBJ1-1, with 7 bases matching TRBD1. Germline V gene lookup returns CDR1 MGHDK and CDR2 SYGVNS. This CDR3 is 13 amino acids long. V gave up 8 bases and J gave up 4 bases; unmatched junction bases: 7. CDR3 in amino acids: CASARQGVTEAFF. CDR3 DNA: TGTGCCAGCGCAAGACAGGGTGTCACTGAAGCTTTCTTT.

This rearrangement joins TRBV5-1 to TRBJ1-4, with 8 bases that match TRBD1. This CDR3 has 15 amino acids. V shed 3 bases, J shed 7 bases, and the junction held 8 bases outside the gene matches. The germline V gene encodes CDR1 SGHRS and CDR2 YFSETQ. CDR3 residues: CASSSGDRSSEKLFF. The CDR3 coding sequence is TGCGCCAGCAGCTCAGGGGACAGGAGTAGTGAAAAACTGTTTTTT.

This CDR3 reads CASSEGVAEAFF. CDR3 nucleotide sequence: TGTGCCAGCAGTGAAGGGGTTGCTGAAGCTTTCTTT. The chain has TRBV2 and TRBJ1-1, with D uncertain. Germline V lookup: CDR1 SNHLY, CDR2 FYNNEI. Trimming stripped 1 base from V and 6 bases from J, with 6 bases between. The length of the CDR3 is 12 residues.

The J gene is TRBJ2-3, the V gene TRBV9; 12 bases agree with TRBD2. Trimming took 5 bases from V and 2 from J; bases not matched to a gene: 3. The CDR3 is 15 residues long. Germline CDR1 SGDLS, CDR2 YYNGEE. CDR3 sequence (DNA): TGTGCCAGCAGGGGACTAGCGGGTTTCACAGATACGCAGTATTTT. Its protein product is CASRGLAGFTDTQYF.

The chain employs TRBV5-1 and TRBJ2-7; D possibly corresponds to TRBD2 (6 bases). The CDR3 is made up of 18 amino acids. The germline CDR1 and CDR2 sequences are SGHRS and YFSETQ. V lost 0 bases to trimming and J lost 3 bases, with 22 bases between them. As DNA, the CDR3 is TGCGCCAGCAGCTTGGAGGCGGTCCGGGGTAGCGGCTACTACGAGCAGTACTTC. As protein: CASSLEAVRGSGYYEQYF.

The chain has TRBV29-1 and TRBJ2-4, with TRBD1 matching over 9 bases. V was pared by 5 bases and J by 6 bases, with 5 bases of the junction left unmatched. The CDR3 is 13 amino acids. Germline CDR1 SQVTM, CDR2 ANQGSEA. CDR3 coding DNA: TGCAGCGTTACCGGGGGACAGGGAAACATTCAGTACTTC. It specifies CSVTGGQGNIQYF.

This clone showed up just a few times. The J gene is TRBJ2-7, the V gene TRBV4-2; D may match TRBD1 or TRBD2 (5 bases each). CDR1 and CDR2 from the germline V gene are LGHNA and YNFKEQ. The V end was cut by 3 bases, the J end by 6 bases, with 15 bases between. The CDR3 sequence is 14 residues long. The CDR3 spells CASSQTGAAGEQYF. The CDR3 DNA follows: TGTGCCAGCAGCCAGACTGGGGCGGCGGGCGAGCAGTACTTC.

V is TRBV29-1 and J is TRBJ2-6; D may be TRBD2 (5 bases). V lost 2 bases to trimming and J lost 0 bases, with 8 bases between them. Germline V gene data show CDR1 as SQVTM and CDR2 as ANQGSEA. CDR3 length: 15 residues. As DNA, the CDR3 is TGCAGCGTTGAACGCGGACTCTCTGGGGCCAACGTCCTGACTTTC. Encoded protein: CSVERGLSGANVLTF.

J is TRBJ2-5 and V is TRBV6-1; weak D call: TRBD1 (5 bases). The CDR3 contains 15 residues. Trimming removed 5 bases at V and 4 bases at J, with 17 bases between. CDR1 is MNHNS, CDR2 SASEGT, per germline. CDR3 sequence: CASSIYMGQGETQYF. The CDR3, as DNA: TGTGCCAGCAGTATCTACATGGGTCAGGGAGAGACCCAGTACTTC.

This rearrangement joins TRBV15 to TRBJ1-2, with D perhaps matching TRBD1 (5 bases). Trimming shortened V by 4 bases and J by 8 bases, and 14 bases separated the two germline ends. The germline CDR1 and CDR2 sequences are LNHNV and YYDKDF (reference sequence). This CDR3 contains 13 residues. CDR3: CATSNRVGTGYTF. In DNA form, the CDR3 reads TGTGCCACCAGCAATCGGGTAGGGACGGGCTACACCTTC.

The chain employs TRBV5-1 and TRBJ2-3; either TRBD1 or TRBD2 may fit D (5 bases each). V was pared by 6 bases and J by 5 bases, with 16 bases between. The V gene's germline CDR1 is SGHRS and CDR2 YFSETQ. The CDR3 sequence is 14 residues long. The CDR3 sequence is CASINMGREDTQYF. CDR3 in DNA: TGCGCCAGCATCAACATGGGACGAGAAGATACGCAGTATTTT.

V and J are TRBV5-1 and TRBJ2-5, with 15 positions matching TRBD2. The CDR3 is 15 amino acids. J lost 5 bases, V lost 4 bases, and 3 bases had no gene match. Germline CDR1 and CDR2: SGHRS and YFSETQ. The CDR3 is CASSPGLAGGETQYF. DNA for the CDR3: TGCGCCAGCAGCCCGGGACTAGCGGGAGGTGAGACCCAGTACTTC.

This sequence joins TRBV29-1 and TRBJ2-5; D remains ambiguous. Germline V gene data show CDR1 as SQVTM and CDR2 as ANQGSEA. V shed 5 bases and J shed 5 bases, with 9 bases lying between them. This CDR3 is built from 11 residues. DNA for the CDR3: TGCAGCGTTTCAATCATGGAGACCCAGTACTTC. It specifies CSVSIMETQYF.

The chain combines TRBV7-9 with TRBJ1-2, with TRBD1 matching over 7 bases. The CDR3 has 14 residues. Unmatched junction bases numbered 4, after V lost 5 bases and J lost 1 base. The germline CDR1 and CDR2 sequences are SEHNR and FQNEAQ (reference sequence). The CDR3 coding sequence is TGTGCCAGCAGCCCGGGACAGCATAACTATGGCTACACCTTC. This translates into CASSPGQHNYGYTF.

The chain uses TRBV30 and TRBJ2-5, with unresolved D. In germline, CDR1 is GTSNPN, CDR2 SVGIG (reference sequence). The CDR3 covers 13 residues. The germline V and J ends were trimmed by 0 bases and 5 bases, with 10 bases remaining between them. CDR3: CAWSVRARETQYF. The CDR3 region has the DNA TGTGCCTGGAGTGTACGGGCTAGGGAGACCCAGTACTTC.

This clone was detected only a few times. The rearrangement uses TRBV7-2 and TRBJ2-7; 7 bases fit TRBD2. Germline CDR1 is SGHTA and CDR2 is FQGNSA. The CDR3 contains 15 residues. The junction had 7 bases not matched to a gene; V was cut back by 2 bases and J by 3 bases. CDR3 nucleotides: TGTGCCAGCAGCTTACAGGAGGGAGGGCTCTACGAGCAGTACTTC. This sequence encodes CASSLQEGGLYEQYF.

The chain joins TRBV7-2 to TRBJ1-5, with a possible D match to TRBD1 (6 bases). V lost 4 bases and J lost 1, with 11 bases in between. This CDR3 comprises 15 residues. CDR1 and CDR2 (germline): SGHTA, FQGNSA. The CDR3 DNA is TGTGCCAGCAGCTCCGGGACACCGAGCAATCAGCCCCAGCATTTT. The encoded protein is CASSSGTPSNQPQHF.

This chain joins TRBV29-1 and TRBJ1-2, with 12 bases identical to TRBD1. Unmatched junction bases numbered 6, after V lost 6 bases and J lost 7 bases. Germline CDR1 SQVTM, CDR2 ANQGSEA. This CDR3 comprises 13 residues. The CDR3 sequence: CSVPGQGAAGYTF. CDR3 coding DNA: TGCAGCGTCCCGGGACAGGGGGCGGCTGGCTACACCTTC.

For this clone: The same CDR3 can be traced to other DNA sequences in this sample. The chain has TRBV30 and TRBJ1-5; D is undetermined. The CDR3 length is 13 residues. V shed 0 bases and J shed 3 bases, with 6 bases lying between them. The germline gives CDR1 GTSNPN, CDR2 SVGIG (reference sequence). CDR3 protein: CAWSVQDNQPQHF. The CDR3 DNA reads TGTGCCTGGAGTGTACAAGACAATCAGCCCCAGCATTTT.